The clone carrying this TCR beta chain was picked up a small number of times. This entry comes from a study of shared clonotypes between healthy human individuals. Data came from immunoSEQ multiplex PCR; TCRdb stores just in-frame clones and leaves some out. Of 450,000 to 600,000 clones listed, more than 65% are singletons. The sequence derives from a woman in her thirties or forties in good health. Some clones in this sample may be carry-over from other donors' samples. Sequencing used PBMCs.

In DNA form, the CDR3 reads TGTGCCAGCAGCGGAGGTGGGGTCAGGGACACTGAAGCTTTCTTT. Translating gives CASSGGGVRDTEAFF. The V call is TRBV9, the J call TRBJ1-1; tentative D call: TRBD1 (5 bases). CDR1 is SGDLS and CDR2 is YYNGEE in the germline V gene. This CDR3 contains 15 residues. V was cut by 3 bases and J by 3 bases, with 15 bases left in between.